This T cell receptor (beta chain) appears in the sequencing data of a study of radiotherapy plus CTLA-4 blockade in lung cancer. Overall study results and limits: Early blood T cell clone dynamics, with interferon-beta, were reported to best predict response. Researchers report tumor-derived TCR clones expanding in blood after radiotherapy plus ipilimumab.

CTLA-4 blockade using ipilimumab, together with focal radiation, was received by patients with chemo-refractory metastatic non-small-cell lung cancer. The CDR3 is 17 residues long. V shed 0 bases, J shed 10 bases, and the junction held 11 bases outside the gene matches. CDR1 is LGHNA and CDR2 is YNFKEQ in the germline V gene. Libraries were prepared by immunoSEQ multiplex PCR; TCRdb keeps only in-frame clonotypes and omits some of them. The table shows 100,000 to 150,000 clones, with 90% occurring only once. Concerning this clone itself: Its matching antigen is unknown.

This clonotype originated in a human donor with non-small cell lung cancer that progressed on radiotherapy plus ipilimumab. This sample comprised peripheral blood, obtained from a patient treated with radiotherapy plus ipilimumab. The chain links TRBV4-2 to TRBJ2-1; 11 nucleotides agree with TRBD2. The CDR3 DNA reads TGTGCCAGCAGCCAAGATTCTAGCGGGAGGCTCTCAGGAGAGCAGTTCTTC. The encoded protein is CASSQDSSGRLSGEQFF.